Shown below are 19 T cell receptor beta chains from a single sample sequenced in a study of blood T cell repertoires in COVID-19. Measured with immunoSEQ multiplex PCR; TCRdb has only the in-frame clones, and not every one. The table shows over 110,000 clones, with more than 60% occurring only once. The sequenced material came from peripheral blood. These receptors all stem from a man older than 75 with acute or convalescent COVID-19.

The V gene is TRBV7-3, the J gene TRBJ1-1, with D possibly being TRBD1 (5 bases). Trimming cost V 2 bases and J 5 bases, with 9 bases left between them. This CDR3 is built from 13 residues. The V gene's germline CDR1 is SGHTA and CDR2 FQGTGA. CDR3 protein: CASSLWGDTEAFF. The CDR3 DNA reads TGTGCCAGCAGCTTATGGGGGGATACTGAAGCTTTCTTT.

The V gene is TRBV2, the J gene TRBJ2-2, with 11 bases lining up with TRBD1. This CDR3 is built from 14 residues. Germline trimming cut 6 bases from V and 6 bases from J; bases unmatched to any gene: 3. The germline V gene encodes CDR1 SNHLY and CDR2 FYNNEI. In nucleotides, the CDR3 is TGTGCCAGCAGACGGACAGGGGGCTCCGGGGAGCTGTTTTTT. It encodes CASRRTGGSGELFF.

This clone was counted once. The chain links TRBV19 to TRBJ2-1, with a weak D call TRBD1 (6 bases). Trimming removed 5 bases at V and 2 bases at J, with 10 bases between. Germline V gene data show CDR1 as LNHDA and CDR2 as SQIVND (reference sequence). The CDR3 is 14 amino acids. In nucleotides, the CDR3 is TGTGCCAGTAGTCGACAGGCCACCTACAATGAGCAGTTCTTC. Translated: CASSRQATYNEQFF.

In DNA form, the CDR3 reads TGTGCCAGCAGTTTATATCCTAGCGGGGGTAGAAATGAGCAGTTCTTC. Encoded protein: CASSLYPSGGRNEQFF. The chain has TRBV28 and TRBJ2-1; 10 bases fit TRBD2. CDR1 MDHEN and CDR2 SYDVKM come from the germline V gene. Trimming cost V 1 base and J 7 bases; bases outside gene matches: 7. The CDR3 spans 16 residues.

V usage is TRBV27 and J usage is TRBJ2-7; D may be TRBD1 (6 bases). Germline-derived CDR1 and CDR2 are MNHEY and SMNVEV (reference sequence). The CDR3 sequence is 13 residues long. The ends were cut back, 2 bases at V and 1 base at J, with 6 bases in the middle. The CDR3 protein is CASSLTGSYEQYF. The CDR3 DNA reads as TGTGCCAGCAGTTTAACAGGGTCCTACGAGCAGTACTTC.

The V and J genes are TRBV7-9 and TRBJ2-6; 7 nucleotides line up with TRBD1. CDR1 and CDR2 (germline): SEHNR, FQNEAQ (reference sequence). V shed 8 bases, J shed 0 bases, and the junction held 7 bases outside the gene matches. CDR3 length: 16 amino acids. The DNA of the CDR3 is TGTGCCAGCGACCCGGGACAGATCTCTGGGGCCAACGTCCTGACTTTC. Amino acids: CASDPGQISGANVLTF.

The chain couples TRBV7-2 to TRBJ2-3, with 9 positions matching TRBD1. Germline loops: CDR1 SGHTA, CDR2 FQGNSA. The CDR3 has 13 amino acids. After removal of 4 bases from V and 4 bases from J, the junction contained 0 bases not matched to a gene. CDR3: CASSWTGADTQYF. For the CDR3, the DNA is TGTGCCAGCAGCTGGACAGGGGCAGATACGCAGTATTTT.

V usage is TRBV2 and J usage is TRBJ2-2; D uncertain. Germline CDR1 is SNHLY and CDR2 is FYNNEI. V was pared by 6 bases and J by 5 bases, with 13 bases between. There are 14 residues in the CDR3. CDR3 sequence: CASSSHHGTGELFF. DNA of the CDR3: TGTGCCAGCAGCTCCCATCACGGGACCGGGGAGCTGTTTTTT.

This sequence joins TRBV20-1 and TRBJ1-3; a possible D gene is TRBD1 (6 bases). V lost 3 bases to trimming and J lost 0 bases, with 12 bases between them. The CDR3 has 15 residues. CDR1 is DFQATT, CDR2 SNEGSKA, per germline (reference sequence). The CDR3 loop is CSASTGLFSGNTIYF. CDR3 DNA: TGCAGTGCTAGTACAGGGCTATTCTCTGGAAACACCATATATTTT.

This chain links TRBV5-1 with TRBJ2-1; TRBD2 matches 10 bases. Germline-derived CDR1 and CDR2 are SGHRS and YFSETQ. After removal of 5 bases from V and 3 bases from J, the junction contained 5 bases not matched to a gene. This CDR3 contains 15 residues. CDR3 coding DNA: TGCGCCAGCAGAATTAGCGGGGGGCTCTACAATGAGCAGTTCTTC. It yields the protein CASRISGGLYNEQFF.

The chain combines TRBV25-1 with TRBJ2-3; 11 bases line up with TRBD2. The CDR3 loop spans 16 amino acids. V was clipped by 1 base and J by 6 bases; unmatched bases: 6. Germline CDR1 MGHDK, CDR2 SYGVNS. The CDR3 nucleotides are TGTGCCAGCAGTGAATTCGGGGCTAGCGGGGGGGATACGCAGTATTTT. Translating gives CASSEFGASGGDTQYF.

The chain couples TRBV11-3 to TRBJ1-1, with D perhaps TRBD1 (5 bases). The germline V and J ends were trimmed by 5 bases and 0 bases, with 13 bases remaining between them. This CDR3 spans 15 amino acids. CDR1 SGHNT and CDR2 YENEEA come from the germline V gene. This CDR3 is CASSLGGALNTEAFF. The DNA of the CDR3 is TGTGCCAGCAGCCTTGGAGGGGCCTTGAACACTGAAGCTTTCTTT. Full variable domain (outside the CDR3, taken from reference TRBV11-3 and TRBJ1-1): EAGVVQSPRYKIIEKKQPVAFWCNPISGHNTLYWYLQNLGQGPELLIRYENEEAVDDSQLPKDRFSAERLKGVDSTLKIQPAELGDSAVYLCASSLGGALNTEAFFGQGTRLTVV.

CDR3 sequence: CATSSGWGDGYTF. The DNA for the CDR3 is TGTGCCACCTCCTCGGGGTGGGGGGATGGCTACACCTTC. This chain connects TRBV6-6 to TRBJ1-2, with D tentatively TRBD1 (5 bases). The germline V gene encodes CDR1 MNHNY and CDR2 SVGAGI (reference sequence). CDR3 length equals 13 residues. V gave up 10 bases and J gave up 6 bases, with 18 bases separating them.

This rearrangement joins TRBV6-2 or TRBV6-3 to TRBJ1-5; tentative D call: TRBD1 (5 bases). V dropped 0 bases and J dropped 4 bases, with 13 bases sitting between them. This CDR3 comprises 16 residues. Germline CDR1 reads MNHEY; CDR2 reads SVGEGT. CDR3 DNA: TGTGCCAGCAGTTACTCATCGGGGGGTGGGAATCAGCCCCAGCATTTT. It codes for CASSYSSGGGNQPQHF.

The chain is built from TRBV9 and TRBJ1-2; a possible D gene is TRBD1 (6 bases). Germline V gene sequence: CDR1 SGDLS, CDR2 YYNGEE. V lost 0 bases and J lost 4, with 16 bases in between. The CDR3 is made up of 16 amino acids. The CDR3 reads CASSVAAGGEGYGYTF. In DNA form, the CDR3 reads TGTGCCAGCAGCGTAGCGGCGGGGGGCGAGGGCTATGGCTACACCTTC.

The chain joins TRBV30 to TRBJ1-2; no firm D call. This CDR3 region has 9 residues. Trimming stripped 6 bases from V and 8 bases from J, with 7 bases between. Germline-derived CDR1 and CDR2 are GTSNPN and SVGIG (reference sequence). The DNA for the CDR3 is TGTGCCTGCGGGGAAGGCTACACCTTC. Protein product: CACGEGYTF.

In DNA form, the CDR3 reads TGTGCCAGCAGCCCGAACAGGGAGCGGCGCTATTTT. Protein: CASSPNRERRYF. The genes are TRBV6-2 or TRBV6-3 and TRBJ2-3, with D maybe TRBD1 (6 bases). Germline CDR1 is MNHEY and CDR2 is SVGEGT. V was cut by 6 bases and J by 15 bases, with 19 bases left in between. This CDR3 has 12 amino acids.

This chain connects TRBV11-1 to TRBJ2-6; TRBD1 is a possible D gene (6 bases). V was cut by 5 bases and J by 9 bases, with 8 bases left in between. CDR1 is SGHAT, CDR2 FQDESV, per germline (reference sequence). The CDR3 spans 12 residues. CDR3 coding DNA: TGTGCCAGCAGCGCGGACAGCAACGTCCTGACTTTC. It specifies CASSADSNVLTF. Looking up the rest from reference TRBV11-1 and TRBJ2-6 gives the full variable domain: EAEVAQSPRYKITEKSQAVAFWCDPISGHATLYWYRQILGQGPELLVQFQDESVVDDSQLPKDRFSAERLKGVDSTLKIQPAELGDSAMYLCASSADSNVLTFGAGSRLTVL.

This rearrangement joins TRBV24-1 to TRBJ2-3; 9 nucleotides line up with TRBD1. CDR1 is KGHDR and CDR2 is SFDVKD in the germline V gene. The CDR3 runs 14 residues. V shed 6 bases, J shed 5 bases, and the junction held 5 bases outside the gene matches. The chain's CDR3 is CATSKGQGVDTQYF. Here the CDR3 DNA reads TGTGCCACCAGTAAGGGACAGGGTGTAGATACGCAGTATTTT.